This record covers a single TCR beta chain. Treatment specified: PENTA 11 planned treatment interruption arm or continuous ART arm. Unique molecular identifiers were included in an RNA-based 3' RACE TCR library. TCRdb recomputed calls from the 3' RACE reads with MiXCR, one row per CDR3 protein. The sample carries roughly 7,000 distinct CDR3 sequences, 16% recorded once. The data belong to a study of HIV-infected children after antiretroviral therapy interruption. The CDR3 loop spans 16 amino acids. Trimming removed 5 bases at V and 7 bases at J, with 18 bases between. The germline CDR1 and CDR2 sequences are MNHEY and SMNVEV (reference sequence).

The sample consisted of CD45RO+ CD8+ T cells from PBMCs, pooled from several time points, taken from a donor given antiretroviral therapy, either interrupted or continuous. Subset meaning: memory CD8+ CD45RO+ CD45RA- T cells. The TCR was taken from a pool of human donors with HIV. This chain joins TRBV27 and TRBJ1-6; D might be TRBD1 (5 bases). The CDR3 region is CASSHRRKGENSPLHF. The CDR3 coding sequence is TGTGCCAGCAGTCACAGGAGGAAAGGAGAGAATTCACCCCTCCACTTT.